This TCR beta chain was found in a study of identical twins. TCRdb redid the calling of the 5' RACE reads with MiXCR, one entry per CDR3 protein. The sample has fewer than 900,000 distinct CDR3 sequences, roughly 18% seen once. Germline V gene lookup returns CDR1 SGDLS and CDR2 YYNGEE. With V trimmed by 5 bases and J by 1 base, 5 bases remained unmatched. This CDR3 spans 15 amino acids. This clonotype has just a few counts. These data were also reused for a study on T cells expressing NK-cell markers.

The TCR originated in a woman younger than 30 in good health. The V and J genes are TRBV9 and TRBJ2-2; 7 bases agree with TRBD1. The sample consisted of PBMCs. CDR3 region: CASRRQGENTGELFF. The DNA of the CDR3 is TGTGCCAGCAGGCGACAGGGCGAGAACACCGGGGAGCTGTTTTTT.